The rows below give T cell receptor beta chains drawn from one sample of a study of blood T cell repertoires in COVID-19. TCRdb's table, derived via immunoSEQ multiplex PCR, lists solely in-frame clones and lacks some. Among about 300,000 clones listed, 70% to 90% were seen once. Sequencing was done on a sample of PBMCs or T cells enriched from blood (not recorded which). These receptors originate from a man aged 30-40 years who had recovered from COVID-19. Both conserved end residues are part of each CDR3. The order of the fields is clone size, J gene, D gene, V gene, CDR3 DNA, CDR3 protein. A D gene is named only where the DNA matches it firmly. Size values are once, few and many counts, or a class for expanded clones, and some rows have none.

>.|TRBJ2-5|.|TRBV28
TGTGCCAGCAGTTTATTGCTAGCTTCGGAGACCCAGTACTTC
CASSLLLASETQYF
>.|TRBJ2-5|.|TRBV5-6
TGTGCCAGCAGCTTACGGGGGTCCAGCGAGACCCAGTACTTC
CASSLRGSSETQYF
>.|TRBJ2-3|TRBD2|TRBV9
TGTGCCAGCAGCGTAGGGGACTACACCACAGATACGCAGTATTTT
CASSVGDYTTDTQYF
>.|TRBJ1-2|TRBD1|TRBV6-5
TGTGCCAGCAGCTCCAGGACAGGTCTAAATGGCTACACCTTC
CASSSRTGLNGYTF
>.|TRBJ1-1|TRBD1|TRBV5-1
TGCGCCAGCAGCTTGTCAGGGGGAAACACTGAAGCTTTCTTT
CASSLSGGNTEAFF
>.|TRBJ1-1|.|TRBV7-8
TGTGCCAGCAGCGTTCGGTTTGGTGATCACACTGAAGCTTTCTTT
CASSVRFGDHTEAFF
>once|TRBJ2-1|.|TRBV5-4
TGTGCCAGCAGCCCGGACAGTGATTTCTACAATGAGCAGTTCTTC
CASSPDSDFYNEQFF
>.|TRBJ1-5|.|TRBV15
TGTGCCACCAGCAGTAATGTTGTACCGGTAAATCAGCCCCAGCATTTT
CATSSNVVPVNQPQHF
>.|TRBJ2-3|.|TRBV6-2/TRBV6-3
TGTGCCAGCAGCCAGGGGTACAGCACAGATACGCAGTATTTT
CASSQGYSTDTQYF
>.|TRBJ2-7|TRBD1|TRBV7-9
TGTGCCAGCAGCTGGGACAGCTACTACGAGCAGTACTTC
CASSWDSYYEQYF
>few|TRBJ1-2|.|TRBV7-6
TGTGCCAGCAGCTCTCAACAGGGTGTAGGCTACACCTTC
CASSSQQGVGYTF
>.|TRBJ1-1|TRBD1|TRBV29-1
TGCAGCGTTGATATCCAGGGGGTGGGAGGTGAAGCTTTCTTT
CSVDIQGVGGEAFF
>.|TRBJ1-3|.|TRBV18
TGTGCCAGCTCACCACGAGTCAGCGTCTCTGGAAACACCATATATTTT
CASSPRVSVSGNTIYF
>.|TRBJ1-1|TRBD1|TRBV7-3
TGTGCCAGTCGGGGACAGATAAACACTGAAGCTTTCTTT
CASRGQINTEAFF
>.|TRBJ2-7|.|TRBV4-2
TGTGCCAGCAGCCAAGATCCCAGTCGCGAGCAGTACTTC
CASSQDPSREQYF
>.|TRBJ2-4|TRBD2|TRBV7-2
TGTGCCAGCAGCTTAGAAGGACTAGCGGGTAACATTCAGTACTTC
CASSLEGLAGNIQYF
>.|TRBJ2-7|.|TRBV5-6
TGTGCCAGCAGCTTGAGACAGTACTACGAGCAGTACTTC
CASSLRQYYEQYF
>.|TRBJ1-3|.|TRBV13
TGTGCCAGCAGCTTCCCAGGGAACACCATATATTTT
CASSFPGNTIYF
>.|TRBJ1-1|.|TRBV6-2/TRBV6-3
TGTGCCAGCAGCCCCGTGACCGGGGGCACTGAAGCTTTCTTT
CASSPVTGGTEAFF
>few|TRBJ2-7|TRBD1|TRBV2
TGTGCCAGCAGTGGAGGACAGGGGAACGAGCAGTACTTC
CASSGGQGNEQYF
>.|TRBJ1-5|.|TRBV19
TGTGCCAGTAGAGTCGGTAGCAATCAGCCCCAGCATTTT
CASRVGSNQPQHF
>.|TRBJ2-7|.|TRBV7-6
TGTGCCAGCAGCTTGGCCCAACCCGGGACTCTGGGCTACGAGCAGTACTTC
CASSLAQPGTLGYEQYF
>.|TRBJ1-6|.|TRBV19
TGTGCCACCTCCGCCCGCGGCAATAACAATTCACCCCTCCACTTT
CATSARGNNNSPLHF
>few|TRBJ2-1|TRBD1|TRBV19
TGTGCCAGTAGTGGACAGGGTTACTCCTACAATGAGCAGTTCTTC
CASSGQGYSYNEQFF
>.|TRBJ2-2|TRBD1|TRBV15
TGTGCCACCAGCAGACCGGGACAGGGGAACACCGGGGAGCTGTTTTTT
CATSRPGQGNTGELFF
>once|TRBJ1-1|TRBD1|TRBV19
TGTGCCACCGTAGGACAGGGCCACTCTGAAGCTTTCTTT
CATVGQGHSEAFF
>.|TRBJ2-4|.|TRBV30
TGTGCCCTTCTAGCCAAAAACATTCAGTACTTC
CALLAKNIQYF
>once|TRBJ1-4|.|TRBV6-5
TGTGCCAGCAGTCCGACCGCACGAAGGGGGAAACTGTTTTTT
CASSPTARRGKLFF
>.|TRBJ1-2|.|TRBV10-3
TGTGCCATCAGTGACCAATGGTTGACAGTTAATAACTATGGCTACACCTTC
CAISDQWLTVNNYGYTF
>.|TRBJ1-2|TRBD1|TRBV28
TGTGCCAGCAGCTCTGGACAGGACCACTATGGCTACACCTTC
CASSSGQDHYGYTF
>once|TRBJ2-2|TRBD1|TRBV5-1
TGCGCCAGCAGCCCCGCGGGGACAGGGGGCTGGTGGACCGGGGAGCTGTTTTTT
CASSPAGTGGWWTGELFF
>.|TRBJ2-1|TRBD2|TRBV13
TGTGCCAGCAGCCCCGGACTAGCGTATTCCTACAATGAGCAGTTCTTC
CASSPGLAYSYNEQFF
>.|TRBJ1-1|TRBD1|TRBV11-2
TGTGCCAGCAGCTTAGGGACAGGGCGCACTGAAGCTTTCTTT
CASSLGTGRTEAFF
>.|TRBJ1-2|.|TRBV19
TGTGCCAGTAGGGCAGCTAACTATGGCTACACCTTC
CASRAANYGYTF
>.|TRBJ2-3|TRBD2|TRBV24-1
TGTGCCACCAGGCGGGGGGATACGCAGTATTTT
CATRRGDTQYF
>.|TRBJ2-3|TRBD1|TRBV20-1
TGCAGTGCTAGTGGGGACAGCAACACAGATACGCAGTATTTT
CSASGDSNTDTQYF
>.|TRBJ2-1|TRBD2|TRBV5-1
TGCGCCAGCAGCTTCCCGACTTCCCTTAGCGGGGGGGTCTCCTACAATGAGCAGTTCTTC
CASSFPTSLSGGVSYNEQFF
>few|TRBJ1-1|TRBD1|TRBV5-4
TGTGCCAGCAGCGAAACGACAGGGGCAATTGAAGCTTTCTTT
CASSETTGAIEAFF
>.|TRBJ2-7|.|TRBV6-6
TGTGCCAGCAGTTACTTGGTGAGGTCCGAGCAGTACTTC
CASSYLVRSEQYF
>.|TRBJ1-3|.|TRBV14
TGTGCCAGCAGCCAAGTACGTAGCTCTGGAAACACCATATATTTT
CASSQVRSSGNTIYF
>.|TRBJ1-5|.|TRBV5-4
TGTGCCAGCAGCTTGGATTGGACATCCCTTCGACGGGCCCAGCATTTT
CASSLDWTSLRRAQHF
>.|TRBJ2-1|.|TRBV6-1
TGTGCCAGCAGTGACCCTTTTGGCCAGGAGGGTTTCCACAATGAGCAGTTCTTC
CASSDPFGQEGFHNEQFF
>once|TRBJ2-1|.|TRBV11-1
TGTGCCAGCAGCTTAGTAACAGTGAGTGAGCAGTTCTTC
CASSLVTVSEQFF
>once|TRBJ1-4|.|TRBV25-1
TGTGCCAGCAGTGACGCGGGGCCAACTAATGAAAAACTGTTTTTT
CASSDAGPTNEKLFF
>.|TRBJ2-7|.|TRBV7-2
TGTGCCAGCAGCTTAGTATACAATTCAAACGAGCAGTACTTC
CASSLVYNSNEQYF
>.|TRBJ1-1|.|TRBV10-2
TGCGCCAGCAGTGAGTCCTACGGGATGAACACTGAAGCTTTCTTT
CASSESYGMNTEAFF
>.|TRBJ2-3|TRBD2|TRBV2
TGTGCCAGCAGTGAGGGGAGGGGCACAGATACGCAGTATTTT
CASSEGRGTDTQYF
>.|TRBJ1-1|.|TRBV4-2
TGTGCCAGCAGCCAACAGGACGGGGGTAATGAAGCTTTCTTT
CASSQQDGGNEAFF
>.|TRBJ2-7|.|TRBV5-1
TGCGCCAGCAGCTTGGCCCCAGGTACGGGAGACGAGCAGTACTTC
CASSLAPGTGDEQYF
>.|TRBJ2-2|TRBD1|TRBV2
TGTGCCAGCAGAAGACAGGGGGCAATCGGGGAGCTGTTTTTT
CASRRQGAIGELFF